A single sample gave rise to the 27 T cell receptor beta chains below, sequenced in a study of T cells of healthy individuals. TCRdb called the 5' RACE reads again in MiXCR, with one record for every CDR3 protein. The repertoire holds about 53,000 distinct CDR3 sequences, with approximately 14% as singletons. These receptors were collected from a human donor in good health.

The chain couples TRBV5-1 to TRBJ2-6, with 8 nucleotides matching TRBD1. The J segment lost 4 bases and the V segment lost 3 bases, leaving 9 bases of the junction unmatched. The CDR3 extends over 17 amino acids. Germline lookup yields CDR1 SGHRS and CDR2 YFSETQ. As DNA, the CDR3 is TGCGCCAGCAGCTCTGGACAGGGAGTATGGGGGGCCAACGTCCTGACTTTC. It yields the protein CASSSGQGVWGANVLTF.

CDR3 DNA sequence: TGTGCCAGCACCCCCGGGGGCGTGAATGAAAAACTGTTTTTT. Its protein is CASTPGGVNEKLFF. The chain combines TRBV2 with TRBJ1-4; perhaps TRBD1 as D (6 bases). Looked up from germline, CDR1 is SNHLY and CDR2 is FYNNEI. The CDR3 has 14 amino acids. Trimming removed 7 bases from V and 5 bases from J, with 14 bases in between.

CDR3 DNA sequence: TGTGCCAGCACCTCATCGGAGGGGGGCGATACGCAGTATTTT. Its translation: CASTSSEGGDTQYF. The chain uses TRBV7-9 and TRBJ2-3; D could derive from TRBD1 or TRBD2 (6 bases each). In germline, CDR1 is SEHNR, CDR2 FQNEAQ (reference sequence). This CDR3 is built from 14 residues. Trimming removed 7 bases from V and 6 bases from J, with 17 bases in between.

This clonotype was detected a few times. The rearrangement joins TRBV5-1 to TRBJ2-3; 10 bases are a match to TRBD2. J gave up 7 bases and V 0 bases, and 5 bases lay outside the gene matches. Germline V CDR1 and CDR2: SGHRS, YFSETQ. The CDR3 has 15 residues. The CDR3 sequence: CASSLASGRENTQYF. CDR3 nucleotide sequence: TGCGCCAGCAGCTTGGCGAGCGGGAGGGAAAATACGCAGTATTTT.

The chain's CDR3 is CASSRDREPFYEQYF. The CDR3 nucleotides read TGTGCCAGCAGCCGAGACAGGGAACCGTTTTACGAGCAGTACTTC. The genes are TRBV3-1 and TRBJ2-7; 7 bases are shared with TRBD1. Looked up from germline, CDR1 is LGHDT and CDR2 is YNNKEL (reference sequence). The CDR3 length is 15 residues. Losses at the gene ends were 4 bases for V and 4 bases for J; bases not matched to a gene: 10.

In this sample, this clonotype turned up a few times. The chain couples TRBV12-3 or TRBV12-4 to TRBJ1-2; D is unresolved. Trimming stripped 3 bases from V and 3 bases from J, with 8 bases between. The CDR3 runs to 13 residues. The DNA for the CDR3 is TGTGCCAGCAGTTTGCGGGATGACTATGGCTACACCTTC. It translates to CASSLRDDYGYTF.

The gene calls are TRBV5-4 and TRBJ2-1, with 8 bases matching TRBD1. Germline V lookup: CDR1 SGHNT, CDR2 YYREEE (reference sequence). V gave up 4 bases and J gave up 5 bases; unmatched junction bases: 11. This CDR3 spans 16 amino acids. The CDR3 DNA reads as TGTGCCAGCAGCCCTTATGGGACAGGTGTTAACAATGAGCAGTTCTTC. The encoded protein is CASSPYGTGVNNEQFF.

The J gene is TRBJ1-6, the V gene TRBV9; D is ambiguous. With 0 bases removed from V and 7 bases from J, the gap between germline ends came to 11 bases. From germline, CDR1 is SGDLS and CDR2 YYNGEE. This CDR3 spans 15 amino acids. The CDR3 protein is CASSVDSDLNSPLHF. The CDR3 bases are TGTGCCAGCAGCGTAGACAGCGACCTCAATTCACCCCTCCACTTT.

The table lists this clonotype with many counts. The V call is TRBV20-1, the J call TRBJ2-1, with TRBD1 matching 10 bases. The CDR3 contains 13 residues. With V trimmed by 2 bases and J by 8 bases, 3 bases remained unmatched. The germline CDR1 and CDR2 sequences are DFQATT and SNEGSKA (reference sequence). CDR3 in DNA: TGCAGTGCTAGAACCGGGACAGGGGATGAGCAGTTCTTC. It specifies CSARTGTGDEQFF.

Comments on this clonotype: Since a much larger clone is just one base distant, this may be a read error. The V gene is TRBV14, the J gene TRBJ1-2; tentative D call: TRBD1 (6 bases). The CDR3 covers 15 residues. Germline V gene sequence: CDR1 SGHDN, CDR2 FVKESK. The CDR3 region is CGSSRWRDTLYGYTF. In DNA, the CDR3 is TGTGGCAGCAGCCGTTGGCGGGACACTCTCTATGGCTACACCTTC.

The V and J genes are TRBV6-1 and TRBJ2-7; 7 nucleotides line up with TRBD1. The germline V gene encodes CDR1 MNHNS and CDR2 SASEGT. The CDR3 sequence is 17 residues long. J lost 0 bases, V lost 6 bases, and 14 bases had no gene match. CDR3 nucleotides: TGTGCCAGCAGCCGGGGCTTGGTCGGACAGGTCTCCTACGAGCAGTACTTC. Protein product: CASSRGLVGQVSYEQYF.

This chain links TRBV20-1 with TRBJ2-5, with 12 bases that match TRBD2. This CDR3 comprises 19 residues. V lost 2 bases and J lost 7; bases outside the gene matches: 20. Germline V gives CDR1 DFQATT, CDR2 SNEGSKA (reference sequence). The CDR3 DNA reads as TGCAGTGCTAGACCCCCTTGGTCTAGCGGGGGGGCCCCGGTTGGGACCCAGTACTTC. Translating it yields CSARPPWSSGGAPVGTQYF.

This clonotype was detected ten times or more. This chain uses TRBV3-1 with TRBJ2-5, with D possibly being TRBD1 (6 bases). The ends were cut back, 1 base at V and 6 bases at J, with 15 bases in the middle. The germline V gene has CDR1 LGHDT and CDR2 YNNKEL (reference sequence). The CDR3 length is 15 residues. The CDR3 DNA follows: TGTGCCAGCAGCCAAGGTCCACAGGGAGAGAAGACCCAGTACTTC. Its translation: CASSQGPQGEKTQYF.

The genes are TRBV6-2 or TRBV6-3 and TRBJ2-7; 10 bases fit TRBD2. The CDR3 contains 14 residues. The germline V gene encodes CDR1 MNHEY and CDR2 SVGEGT. The junction had 7 bases not matched to a gene; V was cut back by 5 bases and J by 6 bases. CDR3 in DNA: TGTGCCAGCAGTGACCCTAGCGGGAGAATCGAGCAGTACTTC. Its translation: CASSDPSGRIEQYF.

This clonotype was seen a few times. The chain couples TRBV20-1 to TRBJ2-1; D unclear. V was cut by 0 bases and J by 1 base, with 16 bases left in between. From germline, CDR1 is DFQATT and CDR2 SNEGSKA (reference sequence). This CDR3 is built from 17 residues. Here the CDR3 reads CSARDARVPVSYNEQFF. In DNA, the CDR3 is TGCAGTGCTAGAGATGCTCGAGTGCCAGTTTCCTACAATGAGCAGTTCTTC.

Only a few counts were recorded for this clonotype. The chain carries TRBV7-2 and TRBJ2-3; TRBD1 agrees at 7 bases. J lost 1 base, V lost 4 bases, and 8 bases had no gene match. This CDR3 is built from 16 residues. Germline CDR1 reads SGHTA; CDR2 reads FQGNSA. Here the CDR3 reads CASSSGTTGGTDTQYF. In nucleotides, the CDR3 is TGTGCCAGCAGCTCCGGAACTACAGGGGGCACAGATACGCAGTATTTT.

The chain uses TRBV14 and TRBJ1-1; 9 bases line up with TRBD1. V lost 1 base to trimming and J lost 1 base; unmatched junction nucleotides: 4. Per germline, CDR1 SGHDN and CDR2 FVKESK. The CDR3 has 16 residues. CDR3 bases: TGTGCCAGCAGCCAAGGGTCGACAGGGGGGAACACTGAAGCTTTCTTT. The encoded protein is CASSQGSTGGNTEAFF.

This chain uses TRBV6-6 with TRBJ2-5, with a possible D match to TRBD1 (6 bases). The CDR3 is 14 residues long. The V gene lost 8 bases and the J gene lost 5 bases, with 18 bases spanning the gap. Germline V gene lookup returns CDR1 MNHNY and CDR2 SVGAGI (reference sequence). In DNA form, the CDR3 reads TGTGCCAGCGGGTGGACAGACCTCGCTGAGACCCAGTACTTC. Protein product: CASGWTDLAETQYF.

V is TRBV6-5 and J is TRBJ1-5; D unclear. V lost 0 bases and J lost 6, with 6 bases in between. Germline-derived CDR1 and CDR2 are MNHEY and SVGAGI. The CDR3 sequence is 13 residues long. This chain's CDR3 is CASSYSSFQPQHF. The CDR3 coding sequence is TGTGCCAGCAGTTACTCGTCCTTTCAGCCCCAGCATTTT.

Concerning this clonotype: Since a much larger clone is just one base distant, this may be a read error. CDR3 coding DNA: TGTGCCAGCAGCTTCCAGGGCTCCTACAAGCAGTACTTC. Amino acid sequence: CASSFQGSYKQYF. This rearrangement joins TRBV5-6 to TRBJ2-7; the D gene is possibly TRBD1 (5 bases). Germline CDR1 and CDR2: SGHDT and YYEEEE. The CDR3 has 13 amino acids. The complete variable domain, with remaining parts taken from reference TRBV5-6 and TRBJ2-7, reads DAGVTQSPTHLIKTRGQQVTLRCSPKSGHDTVSWYQQALGQGPQFIFQYYEEEERQRGNFPDRFSGHQFPNYSSELNVNALLLGDSALYLCASSFQGSYKQYFGPGTRLTVT.

This clonotype was seen more than once but under ten times. The chain employs TRBV12-5 and TRBJ2-7; D gene uncertain. Germline V gene lookup returns CDR1 LGHNT and CDR2 FRNRAP. The CDR3 is made up of 11 amino acids. V was pared by 1 base and J by 4 bases, with 2 bases between. CDR3 sequence: CASGLEYEQYF. DNA of the CDR3: TGTGCTAGTGGTTTGGAGTACGAGCAGTACTTC.

This clonotype has a handful of counts. J is TRBJ2-1 and V is TRBV2; weak D call: TRBD2 (7 bases). The germline V gene encodes CDR1 SNHLY and CDR2 FYNNEI. CDR3 length equals 18 residues. V was clipped by 6 bases and J by 1 base, with 22 bases between them. In DNA, the CDR3 is TGTGCCAGCAGCTCAACAGGGAGCGGGACTCTTTCCTACAATGAGCAGTTCTTC. It is translated as CASSSTGSGTLSYNEQFF.

In this sample, this clonotype turned up many times. The rearrangement uses TRBV20-1 and TRBJ2-5; D is unresolved. V was cut by 6 bases and J by 0 bases, with 5 bases left in between. Germline V gene data show CDR1 as DFQATT and CDR2 as SNEGSKA (reference sequence). The CDR3 has 11 amino acids. CDR3 region: CSAQYQETQYF. In DNA, the CDR3 is TGCAGTGCCCAGTACCAAGAGACCCAGTACTTC.

V and J are TRBV6-5 and TRBJ2-2; D is perhaps TRBD1 (6 bases). Germline lookup yields CDR1 MNHEY and CDR2 SVGAGI. Trimming stripped 1 base from V and 5 bases from J, with 11 bases between. This CDR3 has 15 amino acids. The CDR3 region is CASSYWGRGTGELFF. CDR3 DNA sequence: TGTGCCAGCAGTTACTGGGGAAGGGGGACCGGGGAGCTGTTTTTT.

This clonotype was recorded many times. This chain joins TRBV18 and TRBJ2-2; TRBD1 matches 7 bases. V lost 5 bases to trimming and J lost 4 bases; unmatched junction nucleotides: 4. CDR1 KGHSH and CDR2 LQKENI come from the germline V gene. There are 14 residues in the CDR3. Here the CDR3 DNA reads TGTGCCAGCTCATCGGGACAGAGCACCGGGGAGCTGTTTTTT. Translating it yields CASSSGQSTGELFF.

At least ten counts were recorded for this clonotype. This chain uses TRBV24-1 with TRBJ1-1; D gene uncertain. This CDR3 has 13 amino acids. Per germline, CDR1 KGHDR and CDR2 SFDVKD. V was pared by 7 bases and J by 4 bases, with 12 bases between. The CDR3 region is CATSVGMGTEAFF. CDR3 nucleotides: TGTGCCACCAGCGTGGGGATGGGCACTGAAGCTTTCTTT.

The table lists this clonotype with many counts. The V gene is TRBV25-1, the J gene TRBJ2-1; 11 nucleotides line up with TRBD2. The CDR3 loop spans 15 amino acids. Germline CDR1 reads MGHDK; CDR2 reads SYGVNS. V shed 8 bases and J 2 bases; nucleotides not matched to a gene: 5. CDR3 amino acids: CASAGTSGAYNEQFF. CDR3 bases: TGTGCCAGCGCCGGGACTAGCGGAGCCTACAATGAGCAGTTCTTC.